This record looks at one TCR beta chain sequence and its context. The antigen is unknown. This sample was included in a study of cytomegalovirus exposure and HLA in healthy donors. Study-wide points: Some TCR beta chains (roughly 160 of them) were listed as cytomegalovirus-associated.

This PCR relied on a set of 60 Vbeta primers and 13 Jbeta primers. The repertoire was sequenced with immunoSEQ multiplex PCR; TCRdb's copy has only in-frame clones and lacks some. Of more than 140,000 clones in the sample, 60% to 80% were seen once. This CDR3 is built from 15 residues. The germline CDR1 and CDR2 sequences are KGHSH and LQKENI. Unmatched junction bases numbered 13, after V lost 5 bases and J lost 8 bases. The genes are TRBV18 and TRBJ1-2; 8 nucleotides line up with TRBD1. The receptor was isolated from a male donor in good health and CMV-seronegative. Input material: PBMCs. CDR3 DNA: TGTGCCAGCTCATCGGGACAGGCTCACCAGGGAGGCTACACCTTC. It yields the protein CASSSGQAHQGGYTF.